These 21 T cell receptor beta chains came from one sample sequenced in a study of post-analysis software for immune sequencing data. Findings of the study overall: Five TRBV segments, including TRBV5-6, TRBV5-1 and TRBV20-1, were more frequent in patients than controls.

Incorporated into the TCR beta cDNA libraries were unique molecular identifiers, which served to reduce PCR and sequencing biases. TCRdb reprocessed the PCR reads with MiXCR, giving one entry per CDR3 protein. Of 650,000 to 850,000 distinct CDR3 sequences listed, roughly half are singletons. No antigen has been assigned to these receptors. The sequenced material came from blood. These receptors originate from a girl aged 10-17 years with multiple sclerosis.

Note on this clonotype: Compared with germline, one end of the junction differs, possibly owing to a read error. The CDR3: CANSGDGFNEQFF. In DNA form, the CDR3 reads TGTGCCAACAGTGGTGACGGATTCAATGAGCAGTTCTTC. The chain carries TRBV12-3 or TRBV12-4 and TRBJ2-1; D is uncertain. This CDR3 is built from 13 residues.

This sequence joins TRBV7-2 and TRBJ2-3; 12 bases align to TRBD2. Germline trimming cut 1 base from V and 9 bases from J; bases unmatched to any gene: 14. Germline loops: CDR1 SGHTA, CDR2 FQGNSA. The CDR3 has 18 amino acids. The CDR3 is CASSLEAYGLAGPWTQYF. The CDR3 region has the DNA TGTGCCAGCAGCTTAGAGGCTTACGGACTAGCGGGACCGTGGACGCAGTATTTT.

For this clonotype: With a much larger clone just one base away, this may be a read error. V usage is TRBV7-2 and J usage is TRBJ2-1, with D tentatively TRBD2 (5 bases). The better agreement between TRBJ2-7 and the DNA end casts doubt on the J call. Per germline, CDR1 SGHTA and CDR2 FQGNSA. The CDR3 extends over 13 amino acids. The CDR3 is CASSIAIGDEQYF. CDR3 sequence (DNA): TGTGCCAGCAGCATAGCGATTGGCGACGAGCAGTACTTC.

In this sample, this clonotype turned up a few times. CDR3: CASSLVVGETYEQYF. CDR3 bases: TGCGCCAGCAGCTTGGTTGTGGGAGAAACCTACGAGCAGTACTTC. The chain is built from TRBV5-1 and TRBJ2-7; D is perhaps TRBD2 (5 bases). The CDR3 covers 15 residues. Per germline, CDR1 SGHRS and CDR2 YFSETQ. V was trimmed by 0 bases and J by 2 bases, leaving 12 bases between them.

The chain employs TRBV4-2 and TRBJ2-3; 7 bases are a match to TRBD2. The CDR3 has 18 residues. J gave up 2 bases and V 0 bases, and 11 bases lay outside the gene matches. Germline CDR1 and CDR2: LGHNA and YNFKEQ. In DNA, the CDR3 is TGTGCCAGCAGCCAAGAAGGAGTCAGCGGGACTACCACAGATACGCAGTATTTT. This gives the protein CASSQEGVSGTTTDTQYF.

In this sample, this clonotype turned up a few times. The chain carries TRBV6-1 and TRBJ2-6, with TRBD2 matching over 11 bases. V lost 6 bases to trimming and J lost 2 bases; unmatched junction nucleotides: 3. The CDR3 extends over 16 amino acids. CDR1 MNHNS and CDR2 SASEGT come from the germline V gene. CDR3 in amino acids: CASRALAGAGANVLTF. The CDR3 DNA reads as TGTGCCAGCAGGGCACTAGCGGGGGCTGGGGCCAACGTCCTGACTTTC.

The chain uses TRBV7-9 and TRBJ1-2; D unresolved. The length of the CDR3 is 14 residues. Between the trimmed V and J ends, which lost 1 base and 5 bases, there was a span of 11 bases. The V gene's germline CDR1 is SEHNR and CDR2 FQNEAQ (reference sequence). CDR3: CASSLVAPAYGYTF. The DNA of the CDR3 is TGTGCCAGCAGCTTAGTAGCGCCTGCTTATGGCTACACCTTC.

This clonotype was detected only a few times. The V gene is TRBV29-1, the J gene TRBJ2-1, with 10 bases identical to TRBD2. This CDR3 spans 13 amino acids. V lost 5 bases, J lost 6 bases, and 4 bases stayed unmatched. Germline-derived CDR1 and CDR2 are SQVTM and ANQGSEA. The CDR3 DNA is TGCAGCGTTAGCGGGAGGGACATCAATGAGCAGTTCTTC. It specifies CSVSGRDINEQFF.

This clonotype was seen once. The CDR3 DNA is TGTGCCAGCAGCTTAGGGAGGGGGGATAGAGAGACCCAGTACTTC. Protein product: CASSLGRGDRETQYF. The chain recombines TRBV7-8 with TRBJ2-7, with D possibly being TRBD1 or TRBD2 (6 bases each). Near its end, the DNA agrees better with TRBJ2-5, so the J call may be wrong. Germline CDR1 SGHVS, CDR2 FQNEAQ. The CDR3 is made up of 15 amino acids.

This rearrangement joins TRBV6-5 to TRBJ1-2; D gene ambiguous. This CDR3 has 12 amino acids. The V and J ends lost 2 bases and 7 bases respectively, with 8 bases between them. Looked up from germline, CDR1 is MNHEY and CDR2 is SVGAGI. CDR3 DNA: TGTGCCAGCAGTTACAGGGTACTTGGCTACACCTTC. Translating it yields CASSYRVLGYTF.

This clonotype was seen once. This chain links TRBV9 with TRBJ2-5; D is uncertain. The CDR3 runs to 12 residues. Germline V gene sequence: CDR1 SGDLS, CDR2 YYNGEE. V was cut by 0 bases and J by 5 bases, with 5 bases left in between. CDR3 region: CASSVADETQYF. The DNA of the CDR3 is TGTGCCAGCAGCGTAGCGGACGAGACCCAGTACTTC.

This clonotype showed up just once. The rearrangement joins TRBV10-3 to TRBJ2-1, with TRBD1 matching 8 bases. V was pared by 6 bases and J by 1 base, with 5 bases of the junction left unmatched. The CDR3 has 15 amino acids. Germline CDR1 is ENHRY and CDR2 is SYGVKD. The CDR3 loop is CAISPGQGSYNEQFF. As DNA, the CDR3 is TGTGCCATCAGCCCCGGACAGGGATCCTACAATGAGCAGTTCTTC.

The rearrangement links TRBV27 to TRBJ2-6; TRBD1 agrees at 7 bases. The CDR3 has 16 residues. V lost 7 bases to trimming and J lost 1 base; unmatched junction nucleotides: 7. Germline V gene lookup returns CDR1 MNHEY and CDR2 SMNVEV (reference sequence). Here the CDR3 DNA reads TGTGCCAGCACGGAGACAGGGCGTTCTGGGGCCAACGTCCTGACTTTC. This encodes CASTETGRSGANVLTF.

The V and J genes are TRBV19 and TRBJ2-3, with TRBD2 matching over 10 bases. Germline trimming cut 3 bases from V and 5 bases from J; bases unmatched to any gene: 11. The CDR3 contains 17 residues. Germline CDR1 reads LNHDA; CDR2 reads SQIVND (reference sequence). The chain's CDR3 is CASSIQAAGGPRDTQYF. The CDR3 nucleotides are TGTGCCAGTAGTATCCAGGCAGCGGGGGGGCCACGAGATACGCAGTATTTT.

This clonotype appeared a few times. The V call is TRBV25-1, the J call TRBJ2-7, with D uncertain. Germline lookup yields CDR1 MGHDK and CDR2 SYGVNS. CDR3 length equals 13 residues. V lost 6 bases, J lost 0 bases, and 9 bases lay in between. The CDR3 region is CASRAVSSYEQYF. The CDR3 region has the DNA TGTGCCAGCAGGGCGGTCAGCTCCTACGAGCAGTACTTC.

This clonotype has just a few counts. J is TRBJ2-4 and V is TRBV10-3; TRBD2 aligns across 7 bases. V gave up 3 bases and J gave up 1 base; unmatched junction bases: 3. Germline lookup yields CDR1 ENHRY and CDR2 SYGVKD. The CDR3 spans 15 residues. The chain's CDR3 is CAISDPGGAKNIQYF. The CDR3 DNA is TGTGCCATCAGTGATCCCGGGGGGGCCAAAAACATTCAGTACTTC.

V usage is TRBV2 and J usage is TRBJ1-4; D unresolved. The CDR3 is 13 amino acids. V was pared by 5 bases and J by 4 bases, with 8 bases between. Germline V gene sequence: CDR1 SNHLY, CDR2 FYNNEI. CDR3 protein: CASSPRLNEKLFF. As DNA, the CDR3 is TGTGCCAGCAGTCCCAGACTTAATGAAAAACTGTTTTTT.

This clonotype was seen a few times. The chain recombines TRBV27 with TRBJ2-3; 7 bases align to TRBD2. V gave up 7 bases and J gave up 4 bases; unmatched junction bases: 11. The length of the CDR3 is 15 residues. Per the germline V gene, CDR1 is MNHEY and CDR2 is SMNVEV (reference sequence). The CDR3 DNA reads TGTGCCAGCAAAGACGGCCCGGGAGGTTCAGATACGCAGTATTTT. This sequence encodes CASKDGPGGSDTQYF.

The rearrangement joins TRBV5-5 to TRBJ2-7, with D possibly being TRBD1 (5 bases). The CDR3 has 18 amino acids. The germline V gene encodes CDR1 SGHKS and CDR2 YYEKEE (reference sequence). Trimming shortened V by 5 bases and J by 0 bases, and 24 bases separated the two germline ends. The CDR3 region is CASRFRQGGPLLSYEQYF. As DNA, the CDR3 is TGTGCCAGCAGATTCAGGCAGGGTGGTCCTTTACTCTCCTACGAGCAGTACTTC.

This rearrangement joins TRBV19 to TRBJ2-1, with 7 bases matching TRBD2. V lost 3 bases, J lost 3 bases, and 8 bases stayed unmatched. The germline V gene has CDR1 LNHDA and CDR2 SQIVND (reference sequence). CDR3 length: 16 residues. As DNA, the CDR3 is TGTGCCAGTAGTATGACCAGCGGGGAACTCTACAATGAGCAGTTCTTC. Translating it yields CASSMTSGELYNEQFF. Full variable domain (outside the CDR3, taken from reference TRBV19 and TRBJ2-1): DGGITQSPKYLFRKEGQNVTLSCEQNLNHDAMYWYRQDPGQGLRLIYYSQIVNDFQKGDIAEGYSVSREKKESFPLTVTSAQKNPTAFYLCASSMTSGELYNEQFFGPGTRLTVL.

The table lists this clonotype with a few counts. The CDR3 spells CASSQSVKTGNEQFF. DNA for the CDR3: TGTGCCAGCAGCCAATCGGTGAAAACAGGGAATGAGCAGTTCTTC. The genes are TRBV3-1 and TRBJ2-1, with D tentatively TRBD1 (6 bases). Trimming took 2 bases from V and 7 from J, leaving 15 bases between them. Germline CDR1 LGHDT, CDR2 YNNKEL (reference sequence). CDR3 length equals 15 residues.